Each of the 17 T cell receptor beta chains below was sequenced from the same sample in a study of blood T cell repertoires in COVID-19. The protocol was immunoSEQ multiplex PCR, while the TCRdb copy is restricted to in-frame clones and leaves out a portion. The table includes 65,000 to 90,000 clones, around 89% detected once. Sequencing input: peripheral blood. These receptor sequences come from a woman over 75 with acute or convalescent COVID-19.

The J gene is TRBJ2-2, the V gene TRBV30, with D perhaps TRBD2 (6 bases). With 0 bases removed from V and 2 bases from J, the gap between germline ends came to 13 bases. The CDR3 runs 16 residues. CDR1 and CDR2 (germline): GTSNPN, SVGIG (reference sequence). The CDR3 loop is CAWSVPGVKNTGELFF. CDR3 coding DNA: TGTGCCTGGAGTGTTCCGGGGGTAAAAAACACCGGGGAGCTGTTTTTT.

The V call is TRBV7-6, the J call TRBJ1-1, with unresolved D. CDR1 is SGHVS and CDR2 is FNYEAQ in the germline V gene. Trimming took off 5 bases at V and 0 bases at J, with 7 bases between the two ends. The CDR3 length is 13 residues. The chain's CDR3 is CASSQTLNTEAFF. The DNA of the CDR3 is TGTGCCAGCAGCCAGACATTGAACACTGAAGCTTTCTTT. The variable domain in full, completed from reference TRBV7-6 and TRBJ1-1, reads GAGVSQSPRYKVTKRGQDVALRCDPISGHVSLYWYRQALGQGPEFLTYFNYEAQQDKSGLPNDRFSAERPEGSISTLTIQRTEQRDSAMYRCASSQTLNTEAFFGQGTRLTVV.

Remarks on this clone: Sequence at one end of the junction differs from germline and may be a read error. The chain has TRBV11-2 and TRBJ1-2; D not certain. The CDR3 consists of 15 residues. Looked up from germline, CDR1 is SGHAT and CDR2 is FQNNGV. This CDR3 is CASTLGPSFGYGYTF. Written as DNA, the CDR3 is TGTGCCAGCACCTTAGGTCCATCCTTCGGGTATGGCTACACCTTC.

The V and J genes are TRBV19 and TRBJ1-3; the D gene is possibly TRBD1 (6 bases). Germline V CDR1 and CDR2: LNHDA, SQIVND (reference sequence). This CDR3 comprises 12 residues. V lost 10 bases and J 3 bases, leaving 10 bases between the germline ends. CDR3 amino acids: CATRGLGNTIYF. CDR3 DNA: TGTGCCACCAGGGGTCTTGGAAACACCATATATTTT.

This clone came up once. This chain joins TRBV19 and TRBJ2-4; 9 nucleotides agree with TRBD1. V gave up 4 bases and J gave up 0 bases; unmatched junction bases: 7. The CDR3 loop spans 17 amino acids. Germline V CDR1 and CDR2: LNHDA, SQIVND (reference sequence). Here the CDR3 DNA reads TGTGCCAGTAGTAGGGGGACAGGGAGGGAAGCCAAAAACATTCAGTACTTC. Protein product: CASSRGTGREAKNIQYF.

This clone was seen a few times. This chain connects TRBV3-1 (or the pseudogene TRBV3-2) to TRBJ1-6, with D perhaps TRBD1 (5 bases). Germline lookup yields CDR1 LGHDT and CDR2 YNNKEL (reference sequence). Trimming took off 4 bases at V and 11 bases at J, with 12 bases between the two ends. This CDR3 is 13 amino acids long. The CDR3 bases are TGTGCCAGCAGCCTCCGAACGGGGGCACCCCTCCACTTT. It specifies CASSLRTGAPLHF.

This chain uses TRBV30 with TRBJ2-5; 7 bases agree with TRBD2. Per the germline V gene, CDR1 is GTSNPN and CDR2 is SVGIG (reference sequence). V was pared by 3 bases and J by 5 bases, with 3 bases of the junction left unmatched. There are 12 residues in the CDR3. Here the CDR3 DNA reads TGTGCCTGGAGACTAGCGAGGGAGACCCAGTACTTC. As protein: CAWRLARETQYF. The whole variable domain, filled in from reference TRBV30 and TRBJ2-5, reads SQTIHQWPATLVQPVGSPLSLECTVEGTSNPNLYWYRQAAGRGLQLLFYSVGIGQISSEVPQNLSASRPQDRQFILSSKKLLLSDSGFYLCAWRLARETQYFGPGTRLLVL.

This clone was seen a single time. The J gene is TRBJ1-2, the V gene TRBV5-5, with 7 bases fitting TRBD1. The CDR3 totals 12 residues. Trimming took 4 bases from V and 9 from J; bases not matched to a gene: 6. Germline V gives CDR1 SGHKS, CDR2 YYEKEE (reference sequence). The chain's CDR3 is CASSRDSRSYTF. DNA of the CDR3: TGTGCCAGCAGCAGGGACAGTAGAAGCTACACCTTC.

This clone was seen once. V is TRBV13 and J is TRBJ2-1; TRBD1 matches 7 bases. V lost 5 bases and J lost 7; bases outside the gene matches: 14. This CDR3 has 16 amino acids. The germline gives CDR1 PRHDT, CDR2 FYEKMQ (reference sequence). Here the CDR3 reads CASSSRQGSGLNEQFF. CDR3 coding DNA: TGTGCCAGCAGCAGCAGACAGGGTAGTGGATTAAATGAGCAGTTCTTC.

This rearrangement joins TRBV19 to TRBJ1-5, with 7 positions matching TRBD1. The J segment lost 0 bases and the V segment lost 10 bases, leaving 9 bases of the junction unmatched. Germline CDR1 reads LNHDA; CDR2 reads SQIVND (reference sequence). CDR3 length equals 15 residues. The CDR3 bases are TGTGCCAATCCCGGGACAGTCTATAGCAATCAGCCCCAGCATTTT. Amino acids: CANPGTVYSNQPQHF.

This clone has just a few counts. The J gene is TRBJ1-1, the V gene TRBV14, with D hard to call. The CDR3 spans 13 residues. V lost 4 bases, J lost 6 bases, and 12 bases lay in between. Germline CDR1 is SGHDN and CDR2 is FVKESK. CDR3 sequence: CASSLGGRAEAFF. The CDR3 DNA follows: TGTGCCAGCAGCCTAGGAGGGAGGGCTGAAGCTTTCTTT. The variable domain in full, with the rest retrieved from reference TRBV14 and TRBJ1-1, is EAGVTQFPSHSVIEKGQTVTLRCDPISGHDNLYWYRRVMGKEIKFLLHFVKESKQDESGMPNNRFLAERTGGTYSTLKVQPAELEDSGVYFCASSLGGRAEAFFGQGTRLTVV.

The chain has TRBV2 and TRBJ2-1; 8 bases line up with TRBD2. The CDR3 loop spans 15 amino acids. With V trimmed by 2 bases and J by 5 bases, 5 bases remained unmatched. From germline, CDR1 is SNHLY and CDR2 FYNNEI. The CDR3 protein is CASSEPGLAHNEQFF. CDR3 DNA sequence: TGTGCCAGCAGTGAACCAGGACTAGCACACAATGAGCAGTTCTTC.

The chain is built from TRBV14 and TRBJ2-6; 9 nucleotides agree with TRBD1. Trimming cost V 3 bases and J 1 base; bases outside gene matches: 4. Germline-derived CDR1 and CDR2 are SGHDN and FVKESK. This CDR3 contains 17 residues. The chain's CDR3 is CASSQIGTGSGANVLTF. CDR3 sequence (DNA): TGTGCCAGCAGCCAGATCGGGACAGGGTCTGGGGCCAACGTCCTGACTTTC.

CDR3 bases: TGTGCCAGCAGCAAAGAATTGGCGGGAGGGCCAAATGAGCAGTTCTTC. It encodes CASSKELAGGPNEQFF. V and J are TRBV21-1 and TRBJ2-1; the table calls TRBD2, which could not be checked here. TRBV21-1 is a listed pseudogene. CDR3 length: 16 amino acids.

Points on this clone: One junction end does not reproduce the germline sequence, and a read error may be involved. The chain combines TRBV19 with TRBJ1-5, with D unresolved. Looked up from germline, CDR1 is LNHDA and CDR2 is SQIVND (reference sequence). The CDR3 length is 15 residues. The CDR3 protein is CASSTDKSSYQPQHF. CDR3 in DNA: TGTGCCAGTAGCACAGATAAATCTAGCTATCAGCCCCAGCATTTT.

CDR3 DNA: TGCGCCAGCAGCCAATCACCTAACCCTAGCACAGATACGCAGTATTTT. As protein: CASSQSPNPSTDTQYF. The chain links TRBV4-1 to TRBJ2-3; no reliable D call. The CDR3 consists of 16 residues. Germline CDR1 is MGHRA and CDR2 is YSYEKL. The V gene lost 2 bases and the J gene lost 0 bases, with 12 bases spanning the gap.

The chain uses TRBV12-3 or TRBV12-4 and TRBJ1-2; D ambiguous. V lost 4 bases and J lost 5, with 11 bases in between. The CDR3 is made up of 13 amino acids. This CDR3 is CASSSRGSYGYTF. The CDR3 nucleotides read TGTGCCAGCAGTTCCAGAGGGTCTTATGGCTACACCTTC.